This T cell receptor (beta chain) was documented in a study of blood T cell repertoires in COVID-19. The CDR3 has 14 amino acids. From germline, CDR1 is SGHAT and CDR2 FQNNGV. V lost 5 bases and J 7 bases, leaving 12 bases between the germline ends. Methods used by the authors: The assay estimated nucleated cells by amplifying reference gene primers. Clones were read by immunoSEQ multiplex PCR, and TCRdb kept only the in-frame ones, dropping some. The V and J calls and clone size were taken over from that table, and D and trimming were inferred from the DNA. The sample holds fewer than 300,000 clones; roughly 88% are singletons and the top ten take 2.3%.

The sample comprised PBMCs or T cells enriched from blood (not recorded which). The TCR originated in a woman aged 40 to 50 with acute COVID-19. This sequence joins TRBV11-2 and TRBJ1-6; D might be TRBD1 (6 bases). This CDR3 reads CASSTRDKNSPLHF. The DNA for the CDR3 is TGTGCCAGCAGCACCCGGGACAAAAATTCACCCCTCCACTTT. The full variable domain, with the rest looked up from reference TRBV11-2 and TRBJ1-6, is EAGVAQSPRYKIIEKRQSVAFWCNPISGHATLYWYQQILGQGPKLLIQFQNNGVVDDSQLPKDRFSAERLKGVDSTLKIQPAKLEDSAVYLCASSTRDKNSPLHFGNGTRLTVT.